The source of this T cell receptor beta chain is a study of blood T cell repertoires in COVID-19. At the level of the study: The samples span acute and convalescent COVID-19 from the United States, Italy and Spain. PBMCs, B-cell-depleted T cells, or T cells provided the cDNA or gDNA that made up the material.

Assay: immunoSEQ multiplex PCR; the TCRdb copy retains only in-frame clones and omits some. This table has fewer than 180,000 clones, 75% to 90% appearing once. Sequences were obtained from peripheral blood. The sequence was collected from a man between 70 and 80 years old with acute or convalescent COVID-19.

The CDR3 loop is CATYSTSTDTQYF. CDR3 DNA: TGTGCCACCTATTCGACTAGCACAGATACGCAGTATTTT. This chain links TRBV24-1 with TRBJ2-3; D unresolved. The CDR3 loop spans 13 amino acids. The V end lost 9 bases, the J end lost 0 bases, and 9 bases lay between the germline ends. Germline CDR1 reads KGHDR; CDR2 reads SFDVKD.